This is a list of T cell receptor beta chains from one sample in a study of pediatric ulcerative colitis. Clones were sequenced by immunoSEQ multiplex PCR, and TCRdb holds only the in-frame ones, with some missing. The sample consists of fewer than 15,000 clones, 75% to 90% of them appearing once. Specimen: blood. These receptors originate from a boy aged 5-17 years with moderate ulcerative colitis. The CDR3 runs from the conserved cysteine through the conserved F or W.

>TRBJ1-2|TRBV5-8
CASSLVRGQKDYGYTF
>TRBJ1-2|TRBV5-8
CASRGRQPNYGYTF
>TRBJ2-1|TRBV5-1
CASSLVSGRAGEQFF
>TRBJ1-5|TRBV28
CASSFLGDQPQHF
>TRBJ1-1|TRBV7-2
CASSLVEGIGTEAFF
>TRBJ1-1|TRBV2
CASSDGTGAYTEAFF
>TRBJ1-5|TRBV7-9
CASSLGGQPQHF
>TRBJ2-7|TRBV11-3
CASSLAPPEQYF
>TRBJ2-7|TRBV6-1
CASSEGPRGEYYEQYF
>TRBJ2-7|TRBV5-6
CASSSRGTSGEQYF
>TRBJ1-1|TRBV6-1
CASNRLGQNTEAFF
>TRBJ1-2|TRBV19
CASNPPDRDGGYTF
>TRBJ1-1|TRBV11-2
CASSRDRVSEAFF
>TRBJ1-5|TRBV18
CASSPSQVQSQPQHF
>TRBJ2-3|TRBV7-6
CASSLTGGEADTQYF
>TRBJ2-3|TRBV5-1
CASFPRERGTDTQYF
>TRBJ1-1|TRBV18
CASSPLDTEAFF
>TRBJ2-7|TRBV20-1
CSAGAYEQYF
>TRBJ2-7|TRBV7-9
CASSSIQDFYEQYF
>TRBJ2-1|TRBV5-1
CASSYYGENEQFF
>TRBJ1-5|TRBV6-1
CASSSITGVGQPQHF
>TRBJ2-5|TRBV5-1
CASSWGTEGETQYF
>TRBJ2-7|TRBV4-2
CASSLESGGAREQYF
>TRBJ2-7|TRBV28
CASSPGTPNRYEQYF
>TRBJ1-1|TRBV6-1
CASSEDLGVGTEAFF
>TRBJ2-2|TRBV27
CASSSISDRGRELFF
>TRBJ2-1|TRBV6-4
CASSEGTSGRIDEQFF
>TRBJ2-1|TRBV5-1
CASSLAGLALRNNEQFF
>TRBJ1-1|TRBV9
CASSVGQMGEAFF